This section outlines one T cell receptor beta chain sequence together with its context. It lacks a known antigen. Per-nucleotide qualities are absent, and no much larger clonotype sits a single base away. This entry comes from a study of cytotoxic CD8 clonotypes in ibrutinib-treated CLL (dated by TCRdb to the early 2020s). With respect to the entire study: The cohort included about 15 treatment-naive and about a dozen relapsed/refractory patients; some 18 were IGHV unmutated. Responses were partial in 25 or so patients and complete in 2; after median 68 months follow-up, around 15 stayed in remission and some twelve progressed. Samples averaged about 260,000 productive templates and some 96,000 productive rearrangements. Cryopreserved peripheral blood mononuclear cells were obtained prior to treatment, at the time of response, and at either disease progression or sustained remission. Response samples were obtained after a median of approximately eleven months of treatment, with a range of roughly 6 to 40 months. Of the 86 participants in the trial, approximately 25 had longitudinal samples available. All remission and progressive disease samples were collected while patients were still receiving ibrutinib. Study-level results and caveats: Public clonotypes were rare and either contracted or stayed stable during treatment, and the rise in clonality at ibrutinib response reflected the expansion of private clonotypes. At baseline, clonality was higher than in age-matched healthy donors and showed a strong correlation with circulating CD8+ T-cell counts. At ibrutinib response clonality went up, during sustained remission it held steady, and at progression it dropped back toward baseline. Sampling times were not matched between sustained-remission and progressing patients, and lymph node repertoires were not studied.

Interpreted using the paper, the time point label stands for: approximately twelve months on ibrutinib. For TCR beta library preparation, 1.5 to 2 micrograms of genomic DNA was extracted from cryopreserved PBMCs. High-throughput TCR beta sequencing was performed on longitudinal blood samples from CLL patients receiving ibrutinib monotherapy. Patients were enrolled in a phase 2 open-label single-center ibrutinib monotherapy trial. The CDR3 measures 15 amino acids from cysteine to phenylalanine. The DNA shown is the 45-base CDR3, in frame from base 1. CDR1 and CDR2 were assigned from the germline V gene (reference sequence) as SGHNT and YYREEE. Relative to germline, V is missing 4 bases and J is missing 1 base, with 6 bases of the junction outside any gene match. On a MiSeq, deep resolution sequencing aimed for a depth between 1 in 1 million and 1 in 200,000 T cells, with each clonotype covered roughly 10x on average. The immunoSEQ hsTCRB Kit was used to generate TCR beta libraries. The paper's processing steps were these. The data were analyzed with ImmunoSEQ Analyzer and ImmunoSEQ Data Assistant, and V, D and J gene assignments followed IMGT definitions. Clonality was computed as one minus normalized Shannon entropy of productive rearrangement frequencies, ranging from 0 to 1. Only overrepresented clonotypes making up at least 0.05% of each patient's repertoire were included in the public clonotype analysis. Approximately 12 age-matched healthy donor repertoires from immuneACCESS were used as controls for clonality. TCRdb stores this immuneACCESS table with in-frame sequences only. Part of the clones is absent; in the studies checked, under half of the shortfall reflects unresolved V genes, and no reason is known for the rest. V and J calls and clone size follow that table, whereas D and trimming were derived from the DNA. Present in this sample are more than 200,000 clones, 79% of which were seen just once. The leading ten clones occupy roughly 10% of the sample.

The source of this sequence is a human donor with chronic lymphocytic leukemia. Here the chain combines TRBV5-4 and TRBJ1-1, and TRBD1 aligns with 8 junction nucleotides. This specimen was PBMCs, taken after 12 months of ibrutinib treatment. CDR3 region: CASSPTRGQNTEAFF. The nucleotide sequence reads as follows: TGTGCCAGCAGCCCAACCAGGGGGCAGAACACTGAAGCTTTCTTT. Extended through the reference TRBV5-4 and TRBJ1-1 proteins, this CDR3 yields the full variable domain: ETGVTQSPTHLIKTRGQQVTLRCSSQSGHNTVSWYQQALGQGPQFIFQYYREEENGRGNFPPRFSGLQFPNYSSELNVNALELDDSALYLCASSPTRGQNTEAFFGQGTRLTVV.